What follows are 27 T cell receptor beta chains derived from one specimen sequenced in a study of blood T cells in healthy people across ages. Alongside a J-beta primer mix, a sample-barcoded 5' primer served in a second PCR lasting roughly 6 to 12 cycles. TCRdb re-derived calls from the 5' RACE reads in MiXCR, one entry per CDR3 protein. The table shows about 640,000 distinct CDR3 sequences, with roughly 30% occurring only once. What was sequenced was blood. Every receptor here comes from a woman at least 80 years old in good health.

On this clonotype: A read error may explain this, as a much larger clone is one base away. The chain uses TRBV20-1 and TRBJ2-1, with D uncertain. The germline CDR1 and CDR2 sequences are DFQATT and SNEGSKA (reference sequence). V was shortened by 3 bases and J by 10 bases, with 25 bases between the two germline ends. This CDR3 region has 16 residues. CDR3 sequence: CSARGHGGRNGYEQFF. CDR3 nucleotides: TGCAGTGCTAGGGGTCACGGCGGTAGAAACGGCTACGAGCAGTTCTTC.

The chain employs TRBV6-2 or TRBV6-3 and TRBJ1-1, with 7 bases lining up with TRBD1. The J segment lost 6 bases and the V segment lost 4 bases, leaving 8 bases of the junction unmatched. CDR1 and CDR2 (germline): MNHEY, SVGEGT. The CDR3 is 14 residues long. In DNA, the CDR3 is TGTGCCAGCAGTTTCCGACAGGGAGTTTCTGAAGCTTTCTTT. Translating it yields CASSFRQGVSEAFF.

This clonotype was seen many times. V and J are TRBV4-2 and TRBJ2-7; 11 nucleotides agree with TRBD2. The CDR3 spans 15 residues. The germline V gene has CDR1 LGHNA and CDR2 YNFKEQ. Trimming at V came to 6 bases and at J to 4 bases, leaving 8 bases not matched to a gene. In nucleotides, the CDR3 is TGTGCCAGCAGGGACGCTAGCGGGGGGTTGTACGAGCAGTACTTC. Translation gives CASRDASGGLYEQYF.

This chain joins TRBV7-2 and TRBJ1-5, with D maybe TRBD1 (5 bases). This CDR3 has 14 residues. Per the germline V gene, CDR1 is SGHTA and CDR2 is FQGNSA. V lost 4 bases and J lost 2, with 9 bases in between. The CDR3 bases are TGTGCCAGCAGCTCCAGGGAGGGCAATCAGCCCCAGCATTTT. It translates to CASSSREGNQPQHF.

This chain links TRBV27 with TRBJ2-5; 16 bases map to TRBD2. The CDR3 sequence is 16 residues long. Germline V gene lookup returns CDR1 MNHEY and CDR2 SMNVEV (reference sequence). Losses at the gene ends were 7 bases for V and 11 bases for J; bases not matched to a gene: 13. CDR3 bases: TGTGCCAGCAAAGGGACTAGCGGGGGGGCCTACAATGCGCAGTACTTC. It yields the protein CASKGTSGGAYNAQYF.

In this sample, this clonotype turned up many times. The chain couples TRBV2 to TRBJ2-5; no reliable D call. Germline assignment: CDR1 SNHLY and CDR2 FYNNEI. This CDR3 has 15 amino acids. Trimming removed 6 bases from V and 2 bases from J, with 16 bases in between. CDR3 amino acids: CASSKESNTQETQYF. DNA for the CDR3: TGTGCCAGCAGCAAAGAGTCTAACACTCAAGAGACCCAGTACTTC.

This clonotype was detected only a few times. The gene calls are TRBV28 and TRBJ1-2, with TRBD1 as a possible D gene (5 bases). The CDR3 consists of 13 residues. Trimming cost V 10 bases and J 4 bases, with 16 bases left between them. From germline, CDR1 is MDHEN and CDR2 SYDVKM. The CDR3 loop is CANSVGQVYGYTF. The CDR3 DNA is TGTGCCAACAGCGTGGGGCAGGTCTATGGCTACACCTTC.

This clonotype showed up many times. J is TRBJ2-5 and V is TRBV5-1; D may correspond to TRBD1 or TRBD2 (5 bases each). The length of the CDR3 is 15 residues. V shed 4 bases and J shed 0 bases, with 13 bases lying between them. Germline values: CDR1 SGHRS, CDR2 YFSETQ. For the CDR3, the DNA is TGCGCCAGCAGCCCCGGGACCACGTACCAAGAGACCCAGTACTTC. This gives the protein CASSPGTTYQETQYF. Complete variable domain (other parts from reference TRBV5-1 and TRBJ2-5): KAGVTQTPRYLIKTRGQQVTLSCSPISGHRSVSWYQQTPGQGLQFLFEYFSETQRNKGNFPGRFSGRQFSNSRSEMNVSTLELGDSALYLCASSPGTTYQETQYFGPGTRLLVL.

This clonotype was seen at least ten times. The chain is built from TRBV20-1 and TRBJ1-2; D is unclear. This CDR3 spans 13 amino acids. Germline V CDR1 and CDR2: DFQATT, SNEGSKA (reference sequence). Trimming took off 0 bases at V and 4 bases at J, with 9 bases between the two ends. The CDR3 DNA sequence: TGCAGTGCTAGAGATTGGGTCCCCTATGGCTACACCTTC. Protein product: CSARDWVPYGYTF.

In this sample, this clonotype turned up many times. This chain uses TRBV3-1 with TRBJ1-1; 10 positions agree with TRBD1. The CDR3 loop spans 13 amino acids. V gave up 8 bases and J gave up 5 bases; unmatched junction bases: 5. The V gene's germline CDR1 is LGHDT and CDR2 YNNKEL (reference sequence). CDR3 in amino acids: CASGTGARTEAFF. The CDR3 bases are TGTGCCAGCGGGACAGGGGCGCGAACTGAAGCTTTCTTT.

The V and J genes are TRBV24-1 and TRBJ2-2; D is possibly TRBD1 or TRBD2 (6 bases each). This CDR3 is built from 13 residues. CDR1 KGHDR and CDR2 SFDVKD come from the germline V gene. With 10 bases removed from V and 7 bases from J, the gap between germline ends came to 15 bases. The CDR3 DNA reads as TGTGCCACTAAACAGGGAGGCGGCGGGGAGCTGTTTTTT. As protein: CATKQGGGGELFF.

This chain joins TRBV9 and TRBJ2-1; TRBD2 aligns across 12 bases. The CDR3 extends over 15 amino acids. V was clipped by 4 bases and J by 8 bases; unmatched bases: 7. Germline V lookup: CDR1 SGDLS, CDR2 YYNGEE. Here the CDR3 DNA reads TGTGCCAGCAGCTCAGGACTAGCGGGGTGGCATGAGCAGTTCTTC. Translating gives CASSSGLAGWHEQFF. The variable domain in full, with the rest retrieved from reference TRBV9 and TRBJ2-1, is DSGVTQTPKHLITATGQRVTLRCSPRSGDLSVYWYQQSLDQGLQFLIQYYNGEERAKGNILERFSAQQFPDLHSELNLSSLELGDSALYFCASSSGLAGWHEQFFGPGTRLTVL.

This clonotype was seen repeatedly, ten times or more. The CDR3 DNA reads as TGTGCCAGCAGTGGGATGAGGGTAGGGGCCAACGTCCTGACTTTC. It is translated as CASSGMRVGANVLTF. The chain carries TRBV2 and TRBJ2-6; maybe TRBD2 (5 bases). CDR1 SNHLY and CDR2 FYNNEI come from the germline V gene. V lost 4 bases to trimming and J lost 4 bases, with 11 bases between them. The CDR3 is made up of 15 amino acids.

In this sample, this clonotype turned up many times. The chain is built from TRBV7-2 and TRBJ1-4, with 9 bases matching TRBD1. The CDR3 totals 15 residues. In germline, CDR1 is SGHTA, CDR2 FQGNSA. V lost 4 bases to trimming and J lost 6 bases; unmatched junction nucleotides: 6. The CDR3 nucleotides are TGTGCCAGCAGCTCGATACGGACAGGGGATGAAAAACTGTTTTTT. As protein: CASSSIRTGDEKLFF. The complete variable domain, with remaining parts taken from reference TRBV7-2 and TRBJ1-4, reads GAGVSQSPSNKVTEKGKDVELRCDPISGHTALYWYRQSLGQGLEFLIYFQGNSAPDKSGLPSDRFSAERTGGSVSTLTIQRTQQEDSAVYLCASSSIRTGDEKLFFGSGTQLSVL.

This clonotype was counted ten times or more. The CDR3 here is CASSRGGRETQYF. The CDR3 coding sequence is TGTGCCAGCTCTCGGGGGGGCAGGGAGACCCAGTACTTC. The V and J genes are TRBV7-3 and TRBJ2-5; 8 nucleotides agree with TRBD2. Germline V CDR1 and CDR2: SGHTA, FQGTGA. Losses at the gene ends were 8 bases for V and 5 bases for J; bases not matched to a gene: 7. The CDR3 runs 13 residues.

This clonotype was seen repeatedly, ten times or more. The chain combines TRBV10-3 with TRBJ1-1; weak D call: TRBD1 (6 bases). Germline-derived CDR1 and CDR2 are ENHRY and SYGVKD. This CDR3 is built from 14 residues. V lost 10 bases, J lost 0 bases, and 15 bases lay in between. CDR3 in DNA: TGTGCCAGCACACCGCAGGGGATGAACACTGAAGCTTTCTTT. Its protein product is CASTPQGMNTEAFF.

The chain joins TRBV27 to TRBJ2-2; D ambiguous. Trimming shortened V by 3 bases and J by 1 base, and 9 bases separated the two germline ends. CDR1 MNHEY and CDR2 SMNVEV come from the germline V gene (reference sequence). The CDR3 sequence is 15 residues long. The CDR3 reads CASSLLAVNTGELFF. CDR3 coding DNA: TGTGCCAGCAGTTTGTTGGCGGTGAACACCGGGGAGCTGTTTTTT.

About this clonotype: This may arise from a read error, as a much more abundant clone is one base away. The rearrangement joins TRBV6-1 to TRBJ1-4; TRBD1 is a possible D gene (5 bases). The length of the CDR3 is 16 residues. Germline loops: CDR1 MNHNS, CDR2 SASEGT. The CDR3 protein is CASCEIGGRTNEKLFF. DNA of the CDR3: TGTGCCAGCTGTGAAATCGGGGGAAGAACTAATGAAAAACTGTTTTTT.

As to this clonotype: A read error may be the cause here, since a much bigger clone is one base away. The chain combines TRBV20-1 with TRBJ2-1; D not resolved. Trimming took 6 bases from V and 12 from J, leaving 18 bases between them. Germline CDR1 DFQATT, CDR2 SNEGSKA (reference sequence). The CDR3 runs 12 residues. In nucleotides, the CDR3 is TGCAGTGCCAGCGTTGGCGAATGGGTGCAGTTCTTC. Translating gives CSASVGEWVQFF.

This clonotype was seen at least ten times. The gene calls are TRBV6-1 and TRBJ2-3; 8 bases map to TRBD2. The length of the CDR3 is 14 residues. Germline loops: CDR1 MNHNS, CDR2 SASEGT. CDR3 coding DNA: TGTGCGGGGACGGCGGGGGGCCGCACAGATACGCAGTATTTT. Its translation: CAGTAGGRTDTQYF.

The chain employs TRBV7-2 and TRBJ2-4; D remains ambiguous. With 4 bases removed from V and 0 bases from J, the gap between germline ends came to 13 bases. The V gene's germline CDR1 is SGHTA and CDR2 FQGNSA. CDR3 length equals 16 residues. The DNA of the CDR3 is TGTGCCAGCAGCTCAACCCCCTCACAAGCCAAAAACATTCAGTACTTC. Protein sequence: CASSSTPSQAKNIQYF.

The genes are TRBV9 and TRBJ2-1; the D gene is possibly TRBD1 (5 bases). Per germline, CDR1 SGDLS and CDR2 YYNGEE. V shed 3 bases and J shed 7 bases, with 8 bases lying between them. CDR3 length: 12 amino acids. CDR3 residues: CASSEGMNEQFF. In DNA, the CDR3 is TGTGCCAGCAGCGAGGGGATGAATGAGCAGTTCTTC. The full variable domain, completed using reference TRBV9 and TRBJ2-1, is DSGVTQTPKHLITATGQRVTLRCSPRSGDLSVYWYQQSLDQGLQFLIQYYNGEERAKGNILERFSAQQFPDLHSELNLSSLELGDSALYFCASSEGMNEQFFGPGTRLTVL.

This clonotype has at least ten counts. V usage is TRBV3-1 and J usage is TRBJ2-7, with D possibly TRBD2 on 5 matching bases. Trimming pared 5 bases from V and 9 bases from J, leaving 14 bases between. This CDR3 contains 12 residues. Germline lookup yields CDR1 LGHDT and CDR2 YNNKEL (reference sequence). DNA of the CDR3: TGTGCCAGCAGCGGTACCGGTGAGGGGCAGTACTTC. Amino acid sequence: CASSGTGEGQYF.

The table lists this clonotype with many counts. J is TRBJ2-4 and V is TRBV20-1; 8 nucleotides match TRBD2. J was trimmed by 1 base and V by 0 bases; bases with no gene match: 2. Germline CDR1 reads DFQATT; CDR2 reads SNEGSKA (reference sequence). The CDR3 sequence is 15 residues long. CDR3 sequence: CSARDSGGAKNIQYF. CDR3 coding DNA: TGCAGTGCTAGAGACAGCGGGGGTGCCAAAAACATTCAGTACTTC.

This clonotype was counted at least ten times. This rearrangement joins TRBV24-1 to TRBJ1-5, with no clear D. The V end lost 3 bases, the J end lost 1 base, and 6 bases lay between the germline ends. Germline V gene data show CDR1 as KGHDR and CDR2 as SFDVKD. This CDR3 has 14 residues. The CDR3 reads CATSDPPSNQPQHF. The CDR3 DNA reads TGTGCCACCAGTGATCCACCCAGCAATCAGCCCCAGCATTTT.

On this clonotype itself: One end of the junction does not line up with germline, which may come from a read error. The gene calls are TRBV6-5 and TRBJ2-2; D may be TRBD1 or TRBD2 (6 bases each). The length of the CDR3 is 19 residues. Germline V gives CDR1 MNHEY, CDR2 SVGAGI. This chain's CDR3 is CASSYSIPGGVGNTGGLFF. Here the CDR3 DNA reads TGTGCCAGCAGTTACTCGATTCCCGGGGGCGTCGGTAACACCGGGGGGCTGTTTTTT.

A remark on this clonotype: With a much larger clone just one base away, this may be a read error. The chain carries TRBV6-2 or TRBV6-3 and TRBJ2-3; 12 nucleotides match TRBD2. Germline assignment: CDR1 MNHEY and CDR2 SVGEGT. The CDR3 is 17 amino acids. CDR3 nucleotide sequence: TGTGCCAGCAGTTACTCGGCTAGCGGGGGGGTCCGAGATACGCAGGATTTT. It yields the protein CASSYSASGGVRDTQDF.